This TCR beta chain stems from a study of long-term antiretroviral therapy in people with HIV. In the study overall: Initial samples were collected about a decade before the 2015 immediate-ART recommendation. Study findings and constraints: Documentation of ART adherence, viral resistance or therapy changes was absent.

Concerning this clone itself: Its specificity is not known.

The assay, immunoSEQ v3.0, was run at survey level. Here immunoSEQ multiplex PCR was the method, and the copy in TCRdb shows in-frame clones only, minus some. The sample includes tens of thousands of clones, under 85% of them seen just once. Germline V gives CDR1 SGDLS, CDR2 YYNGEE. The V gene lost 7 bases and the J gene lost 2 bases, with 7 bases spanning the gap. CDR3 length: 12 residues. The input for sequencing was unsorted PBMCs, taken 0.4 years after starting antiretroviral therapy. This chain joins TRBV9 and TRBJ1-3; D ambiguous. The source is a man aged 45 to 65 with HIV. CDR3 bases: TGTGCCAGCCGTGGCGCTGGAAACACCATATATTTT. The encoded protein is CASRGAGNTIYF.